This TCR beta chain is from a study of blood T cell repertoires in COVID-19. The wider study: Whether acute or convalescent, the COVID-19 samples came from the United States, Italy and Spain. Sources were T cells, B-cell-depleted T cells, or PBMCs; the material itself was cDNA or gDNA.

In its sample, this clone was seen once. The CDR3 covers 13 residues. CDR1 is KGHSH and CDR2 is LQKENI in the germline V gene. V lost 2 bases to trimming and J lost 7 bases; unmatched junction nucleotides: 4. Source study methods: Amplification from reference gene primers served as the basis for estimated nucleated cell counts. Sequenced by immunoSEQ multiplex PCR; TCRdb stores in-frame clones only, minus some. V and J calls plus clone size are reproduced from that table; the DNA served to infer D and trimming. In the table there are roughly 280,000 clones, around 90% of which are singletons. This sequence joins TRBV18 and TRBJ1-1; the match to TRBD1 covers 7 bases. Sequencing used peripheral blood. This sequence was found in a woman in her fifties or sixties who had recovered from COVID-19. Written as DNA, the CDR3 is TGTGCCAGCTCACCAGGACAGGCATATGAAGCTTTCTTT. Its translation: CASSPGQAYEAFF.